The entry below gives a single TCR beta chain sequence along with its context. No antigen is known for it. The source of the sample is a study of cytomegalovirus exposure and HLA in healthy donors. Broader study findings: Association of a missense DCLRE1C variant with TCR beta V- and J-gene trimming was reported in a later analysis.

The study ran its PCR with 60 Vbeta and 13 Jbeta primers. The data were produced by immunoSEQ multiplex PCR, yet TCRdb's version contains in-frame clones alone and is incomplete. The sample shows about 97,000 clones, 76% of them seen only once. Sequences were obtained from PBMCs. The TCR comes from a man aged 40-49 years in good health and CMV-seronegative.

The CDR3 loop is CAWSVTDNQPQHF. The CDR3 DNA sequence: TGTGCCTGGAGTGTGACAGACAATCAGCCCCAGCATTTT. This rearrangement joins TRBV30 to TRBJ1-5; a weak D match, TRBD1 (5 bases). The germline CDR1 and CDR2 sequences are GTSNPN and SVGIG (reference sequence). The CDR3 contains 13 residues. The V gene lost 0 bases and the J gene lost 3 bases, with 6 bases spanning the gap. The full variable domain, with the rest looked up from reference TRBV30 and TRBJ1-5, is SQTIHQWPATLVQPVGSPLSLECTVEGTSNPNLYWYRQAAGRGLQLLFYSVGIGQISSEVPQNLSASRPQDRQFILSSKKLLLSDSGFYLCAWSVTDNQPQHFGDGTRLSIL.